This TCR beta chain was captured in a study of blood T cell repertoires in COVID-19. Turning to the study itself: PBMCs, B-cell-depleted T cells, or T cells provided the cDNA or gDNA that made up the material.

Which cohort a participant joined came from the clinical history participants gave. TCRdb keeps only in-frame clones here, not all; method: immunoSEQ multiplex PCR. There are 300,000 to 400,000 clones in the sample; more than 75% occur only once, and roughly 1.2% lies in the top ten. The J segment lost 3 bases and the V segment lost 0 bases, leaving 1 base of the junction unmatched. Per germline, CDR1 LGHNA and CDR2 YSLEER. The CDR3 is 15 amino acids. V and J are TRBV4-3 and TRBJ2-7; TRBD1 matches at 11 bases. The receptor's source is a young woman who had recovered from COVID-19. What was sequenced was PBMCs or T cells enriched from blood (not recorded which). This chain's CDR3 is CASSQDGTGGYEQYF. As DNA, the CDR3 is TGCGCCAGCAGCCAAGACGGGACAGGGGGCTACGAGCAGTACTTC.